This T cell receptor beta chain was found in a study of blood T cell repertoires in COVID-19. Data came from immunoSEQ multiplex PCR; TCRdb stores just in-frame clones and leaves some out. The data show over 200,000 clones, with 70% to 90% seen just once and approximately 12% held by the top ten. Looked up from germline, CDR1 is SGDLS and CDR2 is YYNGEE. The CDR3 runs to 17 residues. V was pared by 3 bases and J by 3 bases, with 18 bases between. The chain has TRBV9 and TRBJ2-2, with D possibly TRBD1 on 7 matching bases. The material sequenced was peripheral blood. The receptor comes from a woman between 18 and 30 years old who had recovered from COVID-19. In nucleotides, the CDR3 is TGTGCCAGCAGCGCACCGAAGGGGGGACAGTACACCGGGGAGCTGTTTTTT. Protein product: CASSAPKGGQYTGELFF.